This TCR beta chain was observed in a study of T cell responses to AZD1222 COVID-19 vaccine. Study-wide findings and caveats: Researchers took repertoire samples only after the peak T cell response had come. AZD1222 recipients seropositive at baseline numbered only five to seven. Vaccine-related CD4 TCRs covered spike, predominating at 160-218 and 743-854. Reports say nearly half of spike-specific TCRs go after unmutated variant regions.

V was pared by 4 bases and J by 3 bases, with 9 bases of the junction left unmatched. Germline V lookup: CDR1 MNHEY, CDR2 SMNVEV (reference sequence). The CDR3 contains 17 residues. TCRdb's table, derived via immunoSEQ multiplex PCR, lists solely in-frame clones and lacks some. The sample lists around 80,000 clones, over 75% seen once, with roughly 10% in the top ten. In regard to this clone: Its specificity is not known.

This TCR was recovered from an adult who received the AZD1222 COVID-19 vaccine. The sequencing used peripheral blood, collected 28 days after the second AZD1222 dose. The genes are TRBV27 and TRBJ1-6, with TRBD1 matching 7 bases. The CDR3 loop reads CASSYTGQEDYNSPLHF. The CDR3 nucleotides read TGTGCCAGCAGTTATACCGGACAGGAAGACTATAATTCACCCCTCCACTTT.